The entry below describes one TCR beta chain. This sample's time point: pre-sensitization, week 0. Treatment: therapeutic diphenylcyclopropenone sensitization with weekly scalp DPC. The data were obtained in a study of human T cells and chemical hapten exposure. Using its own MiXCR run on the RACE reads, TCRdb lists one record per CDR3 protein. The table lists tens of thousands of distinct CDR3 sequences, over 9.5% of them singletons. The CDR3 loop spans 14 amino acids. V was cut by 0 bases and J by 0 bases, with 6 bases left in between. Looked up from germline, CDR1 is SGHRS and CDR2 is YFSETQ. Sequences were derived from whole blood, sampled in connection with sensitization to the hapten diphenylcyclopropenone (DPC). The V gene is TRBV5-1, the J gene TRBJ1-1; D not resolved. The clonotype originates from a woman aged 50 to 60 with alopecia areata. Some clones in this sample may be carry-over from other donors' samples. DNA for the CDR3: TGCGCCAGCAGCTTGGTGGAGGTGAACACTGAAGCTTTCTTT. It encodes CASSLVEVNTEAFF.